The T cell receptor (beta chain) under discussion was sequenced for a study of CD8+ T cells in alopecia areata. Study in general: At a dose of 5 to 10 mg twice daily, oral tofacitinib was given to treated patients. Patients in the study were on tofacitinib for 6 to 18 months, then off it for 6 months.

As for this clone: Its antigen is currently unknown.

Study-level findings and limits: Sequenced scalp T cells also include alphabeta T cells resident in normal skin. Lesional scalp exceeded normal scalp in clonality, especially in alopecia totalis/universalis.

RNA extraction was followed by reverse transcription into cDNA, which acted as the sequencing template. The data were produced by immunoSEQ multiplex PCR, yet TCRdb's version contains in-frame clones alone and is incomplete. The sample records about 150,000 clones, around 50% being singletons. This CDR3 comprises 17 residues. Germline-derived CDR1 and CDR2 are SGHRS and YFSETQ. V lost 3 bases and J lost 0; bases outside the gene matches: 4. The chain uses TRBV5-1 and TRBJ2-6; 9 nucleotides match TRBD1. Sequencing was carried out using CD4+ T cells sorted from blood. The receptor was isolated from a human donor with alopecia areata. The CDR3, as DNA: TGCGCCAGCAGCTCCGGGACAGGGCTCTCTGGGGCCAACGTCCTGACTTTC. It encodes CASSSGTGLSGANVLTF.